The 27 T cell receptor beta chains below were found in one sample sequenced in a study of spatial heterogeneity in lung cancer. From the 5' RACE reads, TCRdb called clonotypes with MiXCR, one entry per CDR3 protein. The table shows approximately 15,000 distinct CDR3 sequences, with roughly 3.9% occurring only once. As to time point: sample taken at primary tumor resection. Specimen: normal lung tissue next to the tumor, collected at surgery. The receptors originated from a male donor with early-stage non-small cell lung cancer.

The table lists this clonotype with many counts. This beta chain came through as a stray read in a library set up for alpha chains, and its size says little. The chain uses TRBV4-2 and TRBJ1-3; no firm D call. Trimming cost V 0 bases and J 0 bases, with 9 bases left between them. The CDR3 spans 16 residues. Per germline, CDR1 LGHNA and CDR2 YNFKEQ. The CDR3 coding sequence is TGTGCCAGCAGCCAAGACGAGCCGGGCTCTGGAAACACCATATATTTT. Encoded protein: CASSQDEPGSGNTIYF.

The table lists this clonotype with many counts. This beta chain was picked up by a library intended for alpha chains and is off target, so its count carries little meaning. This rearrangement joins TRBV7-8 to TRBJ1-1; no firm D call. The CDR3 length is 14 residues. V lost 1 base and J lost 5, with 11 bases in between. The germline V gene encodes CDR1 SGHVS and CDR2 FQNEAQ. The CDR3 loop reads CASSLGVGRTEAFF. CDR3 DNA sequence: TGTGCCAGCAGCTTAGGTGTAGGGAGGACTGAAGCTTTCTTT.

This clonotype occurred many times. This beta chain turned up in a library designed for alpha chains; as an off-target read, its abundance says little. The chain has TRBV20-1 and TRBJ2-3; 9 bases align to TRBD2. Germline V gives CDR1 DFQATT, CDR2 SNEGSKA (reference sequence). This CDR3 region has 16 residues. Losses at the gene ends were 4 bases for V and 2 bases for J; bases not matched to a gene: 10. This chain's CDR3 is CSATRIAGDSTDTQYF. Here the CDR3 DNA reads TGCAGTGCTACCCGGATAGCGGGAGATTCCACAGATACGCAGTATTTT.

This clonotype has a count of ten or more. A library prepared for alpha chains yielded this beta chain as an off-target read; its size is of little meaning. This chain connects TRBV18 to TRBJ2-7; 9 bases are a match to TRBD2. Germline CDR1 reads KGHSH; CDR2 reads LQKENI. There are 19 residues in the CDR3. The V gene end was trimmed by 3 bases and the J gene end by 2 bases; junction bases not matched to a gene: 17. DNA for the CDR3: TGTGCCAGCTCACCTGTTAGCGGGAGTCCCTCCGGGGGCCCCTACGAGCAGTACTTC. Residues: CASSPVSGSPSGGPYEQYF.

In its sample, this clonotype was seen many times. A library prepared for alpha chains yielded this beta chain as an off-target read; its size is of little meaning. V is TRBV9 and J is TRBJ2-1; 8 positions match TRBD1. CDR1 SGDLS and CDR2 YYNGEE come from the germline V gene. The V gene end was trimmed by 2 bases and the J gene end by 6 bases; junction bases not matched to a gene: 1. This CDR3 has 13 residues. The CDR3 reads CASSVTGGNEQFF. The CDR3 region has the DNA TGTGCCAGCAGCGTTACAGGGGGCAATGAGCAGTTCTTC.

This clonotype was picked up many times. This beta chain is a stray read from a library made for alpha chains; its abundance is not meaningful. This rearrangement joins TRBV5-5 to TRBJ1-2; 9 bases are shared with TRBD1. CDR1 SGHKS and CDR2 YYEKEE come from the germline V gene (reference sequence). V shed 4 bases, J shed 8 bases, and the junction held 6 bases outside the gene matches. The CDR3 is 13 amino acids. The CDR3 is CASSLTGGAGYTF. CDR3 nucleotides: TGTGCCAGCAGCCTAACAGGGGGCGCGGGCTACACCTTC.

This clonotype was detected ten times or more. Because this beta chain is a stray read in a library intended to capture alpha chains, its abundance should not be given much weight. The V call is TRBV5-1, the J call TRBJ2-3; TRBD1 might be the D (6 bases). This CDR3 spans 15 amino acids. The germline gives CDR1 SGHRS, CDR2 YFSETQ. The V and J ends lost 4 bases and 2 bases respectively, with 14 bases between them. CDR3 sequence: CASSPQGPDTDTQYF. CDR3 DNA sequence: TGCGCCAGCAGCCCACAGGGTCCTGACACAGATACGCAGTATTTT.

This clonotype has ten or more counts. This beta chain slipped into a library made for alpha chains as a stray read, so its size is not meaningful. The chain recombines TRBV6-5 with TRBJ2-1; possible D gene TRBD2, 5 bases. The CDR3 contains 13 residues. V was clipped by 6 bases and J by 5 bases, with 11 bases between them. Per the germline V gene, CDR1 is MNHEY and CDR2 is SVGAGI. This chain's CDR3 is CASSLEVDNEQFF. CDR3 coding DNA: TGTGCCAGCAGCCTGGAGGTGGACAATGAGCAGTTCTTC.

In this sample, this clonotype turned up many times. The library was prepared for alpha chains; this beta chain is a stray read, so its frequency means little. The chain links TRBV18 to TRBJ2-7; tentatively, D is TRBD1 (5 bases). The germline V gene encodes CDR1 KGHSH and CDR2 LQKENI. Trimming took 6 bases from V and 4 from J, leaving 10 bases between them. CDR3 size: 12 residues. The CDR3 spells CASSQKGYEQYF. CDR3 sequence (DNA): TGTGCCAGCTCCCAAAAGGGGTACGAGCAGTACTTC.

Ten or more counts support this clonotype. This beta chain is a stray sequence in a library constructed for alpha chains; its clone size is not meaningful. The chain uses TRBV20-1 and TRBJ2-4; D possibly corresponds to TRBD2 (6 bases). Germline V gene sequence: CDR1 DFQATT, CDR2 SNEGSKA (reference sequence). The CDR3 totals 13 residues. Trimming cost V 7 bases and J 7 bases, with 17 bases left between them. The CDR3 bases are TGCAGTGAGGGACTGGAGCGGATGAACATTCAGTACTTC. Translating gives CSEGLERMNIQYF.

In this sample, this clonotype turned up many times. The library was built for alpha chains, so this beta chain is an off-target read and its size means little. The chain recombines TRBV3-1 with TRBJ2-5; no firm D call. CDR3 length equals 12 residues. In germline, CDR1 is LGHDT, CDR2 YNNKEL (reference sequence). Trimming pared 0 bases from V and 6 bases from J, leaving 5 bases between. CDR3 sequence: CASSQDRKTQYF. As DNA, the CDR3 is TGTGCCAGCAGCCAAGATCGAAAGACCCAGTACTTC.

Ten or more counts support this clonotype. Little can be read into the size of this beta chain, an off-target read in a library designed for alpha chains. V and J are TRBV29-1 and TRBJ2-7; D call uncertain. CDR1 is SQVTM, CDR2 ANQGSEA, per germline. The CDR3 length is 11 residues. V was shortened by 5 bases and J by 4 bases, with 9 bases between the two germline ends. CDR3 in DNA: TGCAGCGTTAGCGAGTCTTACGAGCAGTACTTC. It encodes CSVSESYEQYF.

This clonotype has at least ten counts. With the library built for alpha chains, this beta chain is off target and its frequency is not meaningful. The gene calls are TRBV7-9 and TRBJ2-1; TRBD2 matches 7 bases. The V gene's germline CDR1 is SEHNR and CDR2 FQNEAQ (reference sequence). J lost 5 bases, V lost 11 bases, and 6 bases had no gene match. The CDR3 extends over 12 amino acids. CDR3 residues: CAGGGRNNEQFF. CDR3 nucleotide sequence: TGTGCCGGGGGGGGACGGAACAATGAGCAGTTCTTC.

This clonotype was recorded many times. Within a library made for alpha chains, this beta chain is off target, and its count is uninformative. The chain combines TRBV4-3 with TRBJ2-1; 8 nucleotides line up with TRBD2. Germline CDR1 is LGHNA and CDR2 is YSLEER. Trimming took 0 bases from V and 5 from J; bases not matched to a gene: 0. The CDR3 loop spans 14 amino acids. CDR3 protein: CASSQDGRDNEQFF. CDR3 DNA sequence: TGCGCCAGCAGCCAAGACGGGAGGGACAATGAGCAGTTCTTC.

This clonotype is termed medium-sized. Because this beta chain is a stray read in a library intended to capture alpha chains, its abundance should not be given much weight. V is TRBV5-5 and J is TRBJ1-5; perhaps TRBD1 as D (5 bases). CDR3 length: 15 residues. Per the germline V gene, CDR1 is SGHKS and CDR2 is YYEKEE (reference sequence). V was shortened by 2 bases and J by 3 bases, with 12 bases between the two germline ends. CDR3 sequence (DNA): TGTGCCAGCAGCTTATGGGCAGGGCTCAATCAGCCCCAGCATTTT. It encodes CASSLWAGLNQPQHF. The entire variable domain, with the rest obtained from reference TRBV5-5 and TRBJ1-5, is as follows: DAGVTQSPTHLIKTRGQQVTLRCSPISGHKSVSWYQQVLGQGPQFIFQYYEKEERGRGNFPDRFSARQFPNYSSELNVNALLLGDSALYLCASSLWAGLNQPQHFGDGTRLSIL.

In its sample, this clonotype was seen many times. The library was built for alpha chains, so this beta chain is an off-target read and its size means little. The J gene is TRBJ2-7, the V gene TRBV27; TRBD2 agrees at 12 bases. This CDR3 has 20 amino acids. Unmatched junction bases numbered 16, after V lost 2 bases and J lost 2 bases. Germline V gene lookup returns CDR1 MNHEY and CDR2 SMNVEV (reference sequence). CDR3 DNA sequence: TGTGCCAGCAGTTTACGTATCCACGGGACTAGCGGGTTTCTACCCTACGAGCAGTACTTC. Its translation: CASSLRIHGTSGFLPYEQYF.

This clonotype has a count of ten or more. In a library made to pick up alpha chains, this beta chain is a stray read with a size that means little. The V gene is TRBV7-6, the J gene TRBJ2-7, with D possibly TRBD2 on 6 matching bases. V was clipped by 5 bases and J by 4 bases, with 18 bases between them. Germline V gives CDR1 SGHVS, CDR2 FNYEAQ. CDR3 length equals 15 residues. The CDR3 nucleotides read TGTGCCAGCAGCCCTGTCGGGGGTAGCGGTTACGAGCAGTACTTC. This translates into CASSPVGGSGYEQYF.

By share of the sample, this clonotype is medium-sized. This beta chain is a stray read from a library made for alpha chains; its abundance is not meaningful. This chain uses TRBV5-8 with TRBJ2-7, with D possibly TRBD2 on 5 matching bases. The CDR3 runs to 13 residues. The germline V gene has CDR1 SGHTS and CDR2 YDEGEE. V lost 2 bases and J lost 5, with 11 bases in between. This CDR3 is CASSFGQEDEQYF. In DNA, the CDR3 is TGTGCCAGCAGCTTTGGCCAGGAGGACGAGCAGTACTTC.

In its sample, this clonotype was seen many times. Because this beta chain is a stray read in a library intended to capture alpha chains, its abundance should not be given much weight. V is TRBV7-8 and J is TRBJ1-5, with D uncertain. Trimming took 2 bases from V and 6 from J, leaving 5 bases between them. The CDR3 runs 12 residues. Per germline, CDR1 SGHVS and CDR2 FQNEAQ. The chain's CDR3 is CASSLPLQPQHF. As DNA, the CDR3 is TGTGCCAGCAGCTTACCTCTTCAGCCCCAGCATTTT.

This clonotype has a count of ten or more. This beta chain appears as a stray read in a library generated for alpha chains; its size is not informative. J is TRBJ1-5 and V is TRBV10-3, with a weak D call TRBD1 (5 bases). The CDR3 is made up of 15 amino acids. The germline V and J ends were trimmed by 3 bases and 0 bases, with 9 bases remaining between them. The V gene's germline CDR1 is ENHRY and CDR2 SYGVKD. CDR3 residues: CAISDRTGSNQPQHF. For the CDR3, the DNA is TGTGCCATCAGTGATCGTACAGGTAGCAATCAGCCCCAGCATTTT.

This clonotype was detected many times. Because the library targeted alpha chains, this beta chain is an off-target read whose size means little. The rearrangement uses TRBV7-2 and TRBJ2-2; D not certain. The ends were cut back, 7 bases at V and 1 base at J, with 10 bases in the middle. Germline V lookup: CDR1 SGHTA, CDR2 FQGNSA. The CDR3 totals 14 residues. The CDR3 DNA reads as TGTGCCAGCACCCGGGCCAGGAACACCGGGGAGCTGTTTTTT. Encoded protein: CASTRARNTGELFF.

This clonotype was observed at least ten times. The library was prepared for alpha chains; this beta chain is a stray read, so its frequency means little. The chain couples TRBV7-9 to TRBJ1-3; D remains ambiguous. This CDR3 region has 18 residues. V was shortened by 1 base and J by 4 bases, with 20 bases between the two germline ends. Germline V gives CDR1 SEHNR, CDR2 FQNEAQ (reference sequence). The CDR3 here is CASSLVVGVRDYGNTIYF. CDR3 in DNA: TGTGCCAGCAGCTTAGTTGTAGGTGTGCGAGACTACGGAAACACCATATATTTT.

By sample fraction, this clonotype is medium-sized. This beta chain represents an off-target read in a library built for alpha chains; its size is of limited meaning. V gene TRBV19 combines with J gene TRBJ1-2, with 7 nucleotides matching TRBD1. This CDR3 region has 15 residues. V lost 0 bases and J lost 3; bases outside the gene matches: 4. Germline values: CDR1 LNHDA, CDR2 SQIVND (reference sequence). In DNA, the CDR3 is TGTGCCAGTAGTATAGACAGGGGGACCTACTATGGCTACACCTTC. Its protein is CASSIDRGTYYGYTF.

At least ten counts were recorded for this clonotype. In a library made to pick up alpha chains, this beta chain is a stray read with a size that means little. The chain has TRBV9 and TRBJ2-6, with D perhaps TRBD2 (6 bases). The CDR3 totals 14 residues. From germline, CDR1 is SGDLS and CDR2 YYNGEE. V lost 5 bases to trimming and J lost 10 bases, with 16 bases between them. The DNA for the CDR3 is TGTGCCAGCAGGGGGGGAAAGAATTCTAACGTCCTGACTTTC. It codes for CASRGGKNSNVLTF.

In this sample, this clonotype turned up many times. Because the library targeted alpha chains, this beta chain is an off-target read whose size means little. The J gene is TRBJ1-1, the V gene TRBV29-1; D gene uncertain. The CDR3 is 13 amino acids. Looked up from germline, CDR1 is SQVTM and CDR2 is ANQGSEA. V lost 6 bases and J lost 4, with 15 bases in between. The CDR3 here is CSVLPGWSTEAFF. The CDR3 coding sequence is TGCAGCGTACTACCTGGATGGAGCACTGAAGCTTTCTTT.

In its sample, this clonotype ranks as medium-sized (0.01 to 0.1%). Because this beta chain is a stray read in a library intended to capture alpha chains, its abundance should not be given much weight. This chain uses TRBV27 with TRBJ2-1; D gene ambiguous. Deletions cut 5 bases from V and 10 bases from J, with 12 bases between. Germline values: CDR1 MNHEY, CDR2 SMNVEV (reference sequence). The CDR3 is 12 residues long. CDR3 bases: TGTGCCAGCAGTCGCTACTACGGGGAGCAGTTCTTC. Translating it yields CASSRYYGEQFF.

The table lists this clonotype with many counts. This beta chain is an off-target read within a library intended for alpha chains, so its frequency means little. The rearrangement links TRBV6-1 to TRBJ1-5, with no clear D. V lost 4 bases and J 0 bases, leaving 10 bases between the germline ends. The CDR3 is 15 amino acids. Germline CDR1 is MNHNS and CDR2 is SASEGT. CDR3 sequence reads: CASSAQTYSNQPQHF. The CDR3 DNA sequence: TGTGCCAGCAGTGCACAGACTTATAGCAATCAGCCCCAGCATTTT.